The 30 T cell receptor beta chains below all came from one sample that was sequenced in a study of long-term antiretroviral therapy in people with HIV. Runs used v3.0 of the immunoSEQ assay and were done at survey level. This table comes from immunoSEQ multiplex PCR, and its TCRdb copy is limited to in-frame clones, with some not included. Of more than 25,000 clones listed, more than 75% are singletons. The sequences come from unsorted PBMCs, collected 2 years after starting antiretroviral therapy. These receptor sequences come from a man aged 45 to 65 with HIV.

The chain couples TRBV7-9 to TRBJ1-1; 8 nucleotides line up with TRBD1. This CDR3 is built from 15 residues. From germline, CDR1 is SEHNR and CDR2 FQNEAQ (reference sequence). The ends lost 4 bases at V and 0 bases at J; junction bases unmatched: 4. CDR3 sequence reads: CASSSGQGVNTEAFF. In DNA, the CDR3 is TGTGCCAGCAGCTCCGGACAGGGAGTGAACACTGAAGCTTTCTTT.

The V and J genes are TRBV7-9 and TRBJ2-1; 8 bases map to TRBD1. The CDR3 extends over 15 amino acids. With V trimmed by 2 bases and J by 3 bases, 3 bases remained unmatched. Germline V gene sequence: CDR1 SEHNR, CDR2 FQNEAQ (reference sequence). CDR3 coding DNA: TGTGCCAGCAGCTTAAAAACAGGGGGCTACAATGAGCAGTTCTTC. This encodes CASSLKTGGYNEQFF.

The genes are TRBV6-6 and TRBJ1-1; D is uncertain. Trimming removed 5 bases at V and 6 bases at J, with 16 bases between. The V gene's germline CDR1 is MNHNY and CDR2 SVGAGI (reference sequence). CDR3 length equals 14 residues. CDR3 in amino acids: CASSLGEVGAEAFF. DNA of the CDR3: TGTGCCAGCAGTCTCGGGGAGGTTGGCGCTGAAGCTTTCTTT.

CDR3 region: CASTGGREGYTF. The CDR3 bases are TGTGCCAGCACAGGGGGTAGGGAAGGCTACACCTTC. The chain is built from TRBV21-1 and TRBJ1-2; TRBD1, the table's D call, was not compared with the DNA. TRBV21-1 is a pseudogene locus. This CDR3 has 12 residues.

This chain links TRBV25-1 with TRBJ1-5, with D uncertain. V was pared by 0 bases and J by 0 bases, with 15 bases between. The CDR3 spans 18 residues. Germline CDR1 and CDR2: MGHDK and SYGVNS. The CDR3 sequence: CASSEYMVEGNSNQPQHF. CDR3 DNA sequence: TGTGCCAGCAGTGAATATATGGTGGAGGGTAATAGCAATCAGCCCCAGCATTTT.

There are a few counts of this clone. V gene TRBV5-1 combines with J gene TRBJ1-2; D is perhaps TRBD1 (5 bases). V was pared by 2 bases and J by 6 bases, with 17 bases between. The CDR3 contains 15 residues. Per germline, CDR1 SGHRS and CDR2 YFSETQ. CDR3 amino acids: CASSLDLLGDDGYTF. The CDR3 region has the DNA TGCGCCAGCAGCTTAGACCTACTGGGGGATGATGGCTACACCTTC.

The chain's CDR3 is CASSQGEGAGTDTQYF. The CDR3 bases are TGCGCCAGCAGCCAGGGCGAGGGAGCGGGGACAGATACGCAGTATTTT. The chain uses TRBV4-1 and TRBJ2-3; TRBD2 aligns across 7 bases. The CDR3 runs to 16 residues. In germline, CDR1 is MGHRA, CDR2 YSYEKL. With V trimmed by 3 bases and J by 3 bases, 9 bases remained unmatched.

The rearrangement joins TRBV27 to TRBJ1-1; D is unresolved. V shed 5 bases and J shed 1 base, with 8 bases lying between them. Germline-derived CDR1 and CDR2 are MNHEY and SMNVEV (reference sequence). This CDR3 has 13 residues. This CDR3 is CASSPRGNTEAFF. In DNA form, the CDR3 reads TGTGCCAGCAGTCCCCGGGGGAACACTGAAGCTTTCTTT.

This clone appeared once. The chain employs TRBV7-9 and TRBJ1-6; TRBD1 is a possible D gene (5 bases). Germline CDR1 reads SEHNR; CDR2 reads FQNEAQ (reference sequence). The CDR3 is made up of 16 amino acids. V gave up 2 bases and J gave up 8 bases, with 16 bases separating them. In DNA form, the CDR3 reads TGTGCCAGCAGCTTAAGCCAGGGTCGGGCGTATTCACCCCTCCACTTT. This gives the protein CASSLSQGRAYSPLHF. Full variable domain (outside the CDR3, taken from reference TRBV7-9 and TRBJ1-6): DTGVSQNPRHKITKRGQNVTFRCDPISEHNRLYWYRQTLGQGPEFLTYFQNEAQLEKSRLLSDRFSAERPKGSFSTLEIQRTEQGDSAMYLCASSLSQGRAYSPLHFGNGTRLTVT.

The CDR3 is CASSAHSRESHYNEQFF. The CDR3 region has the DNA TGTGCCAGCAGCGCACACTCTAGAGAGAGTCACTACAATGAGCAGTTCTTC. This chain connects TRBV9 to TRBJ2-1; no firm D call. V lost 3 bases, J lost 3 bases, and 19 bases lay in between. The V gene's germline CDR1 is SGDLS and CDR2 YYNGEE. CDR3 length: 17 residues. The whole variable domain, remainder taken from reference TRBV9 and TRBJ2-1, is DSGVTQTPKHLITATGQRVTLRCSPRSGDLSVYWYQQSLDQGLQFLIQYYNGEERAKGNILERFSAQQFPDLHSELNLSSLELGDSALYFCASSAHSRESHYNEQFFGPGTRLTVL.

This chain links TRBV5-4 with TRBJ2-1; no reliable D call. This CDR3 has 16 amino acids. V dropped 4 bases and J dropped 0 bases, with 14 bases sitting between them. The germline gives CDR1 SGHNT, CDR2 YYREEE (reference sequence). CDR3 DNA sequence: TGTGCCAGCAGCCCCGGGCTTAGGAGCTCCTACAATGAGCAGTTCTTC. Residues: CASSPGLRSSYNEQFF.

V and J are TRBV7-9 and TRBJ2-5, with no clear D. Deletions cut 3 bases from V and 11 bases from J, with 16 bases between. Germline V CDR1 and CDR2: SEHNR, FQNEAQ (reference sequence). The CDR3 sequence is 13 residues long. This CDR3 reads CASSFKDGQVQYF. In nucleotides, the CDR3 is TGTGCCAGCAGCTTTAAAGACGGTCAAGTACAGTACTTC.

This clone has just one count. J is TRBJ1-1 and V is TRBV10-3, with TRBD1 as a possible D gene (5 bases). The ends were cut back, 3 bases at V and 1 base at J, with 18 bases in the middle. The CDR3 length is 17 residues. Looked up from germline, CDR1 is ENHRY and CDR2 is SYGVKD. The CDR3 region is CAISDPGAGLWNTEAFF. Written as DNA, the CDR3 is TGTGCCATCAGTGACCCTGGGGCAGGGTTGTGGAACACTGAAGCTTTCTTT.

J is TRBJ1-1 and V is TRBV19; 8 bases fit TRBD1. V dropped 3 bases and J dropped 2; count of bases not matched to a gene: 2. Germline CDR1 reads LNHDA; CDR2 reads SQIVND (reference sequence). The CDR3 has 14 residues. CDR3 amino acids: CASSIGQGNTEAFF. The CDR3 DNA sequence: TGTGCCAGTAGTATCGGACAGGGTAACACTGAAGCTTTCTTT.

V gene TRBV5-1 combines with J gene TRBJ2-5, with 10 bases lining up with TRBD1. Germline V gives CDR1 SGHRS, CDR2 YFSETQ. The CDR3 contains 17 residues. After removal of 2 bases from V and 1 base from J, the junction contained 8 bases not matched to a gene. The chain's CDR3 is CASSLLGTGDIQETQYF. DNA for the CDR3: TGCGCCAGCAGCTTACTAGGGACAGGGGATATCCAAGAGACCCAGTACTTC.

The V gene is TRBV7-2, the J gene TRBJ1-6, with D possibly TRBD1 on 5 matching bases. The V and J ends lost 1 base and 8 bases respectively, with 9 bases between them. This CDR3 spans 14 amino acids. The germline V gene has CDR1 SGHTA and CDR2 FQGNSA. CDR3 coding DNA: TGTGCCAGCAGCTTAGTTGAGGGGTATTCACCCCTCCACTTT. It specifies CASSLVEGYSPLHF.

CDR3 residues: CASSLAMVWAGELFF. The CDR3 coding sequence is TGCGCCAGCAGCTTAGCGATGGTTTGGGCCGGGGAGCTGTTTTTT. This chain uses TRBV5-1 with TRBJ2-2; D is ambiguous. The germline CDR1 and CDR2 sequences are SGHRS and YFSETQ. Between the trimmed V and J ends, which lost 2 bases and 6 bases, there was a span of 14 bases. The CDR3 covers 15 residues.

The chain joins TRBV10-3 to TRBJ2-2, with 9 bases identical to TRBD1. V lost 2 bases, J lost 5 bases, and 3 bases stayed unmatched. CDR3 size: 15 residues. Per germline, CDR1 ENHRY and CDR2 SYGVKD. This chain's CDR3 is CAISERTGDTGELFF. The CDR3 DNA follows: TGTGCCATCAGTGAGCGGACAGGGGATACCGGGGAGCTGTTTTTT.

V usage is TRBV7-8 and J usage is TRBJ2-7; perhaps TRBD1 as D (6 bases). V was cut by 5 bases and J by 3 bases, with 14 bases left in between. This CDR3 spans 14 amino acids. Germline lookup yields CDR1 SGHVS and CDR2 FQNEAQ. CDR3: CASSLRDTSYEQYF. The CDR3 nucleotides read TGTGCCAGCAGCCTCCGGGACACAAGCTACGAGCAGTACTTC.

The chain links TRBV28 to TRBJ2-7, with TRBD2 identical over 9 bases. The germline gives CDR1 MDHEN, CDR2 SYDVKM. With 2 bases clipped from V and 4 bases from J, the junction kept 24 bases outside the gene matches. CDR3 length: 21 amino acids. Here the CDR3 reads CASSLTRPIPMRLAELYEQYF. The CDR3 nucleotides read TGTGCCAGCAGTTTAACCCGACCCATCCCCATGAGACTAGCGGAGTTATACGAGCAGTACTTC.

The chain links TRBV27 to TRBJ2-7; 9 positions match TRBD1. Trimming removed 5 bases from V and 4 bases from J; junction bases left unmatched: 9. This CDR3 is 15 amino acids long. Germline V gene sequence: CDR1 MNHEY, CDR2 SMNVEV (reference sequence). CDR3 region: CASSQPGQGFYEQYF. For the CDR3, the DNA is TGTGCCAGCAGTCAACCGGGACAGGGATTTTACGAGCAGTACTTC.

This clone appeared a single time. The chain joins TRBV6-4 to TRBJ2-3; the D is unclear. This CDR3 contains 15 residues. Germline V CDR1 and CDR2: MRHNA, SNTAGT. V was trimmed by 0 bases and J by 4 bases, leaving 11 bases between them. CDR3 region: CASSDSSQRPDTQYF. The CDR3 region has the DNA TGTGCCAGCAGTGACTCGAGCCAGCGCCCAGATACGCAGTATTTT.

This clone occurred once. This chain connects TRBV5-4 to TRBJ2-5; maybe TRBD2 (5 bases). V dropped 5 bases and J dropped 1 base, with 12 bases sitting between them. The germline V gene encodes CDR1 SGHNT and CDR2 YYREEE (reference sequence). This CDR3 is 14 amino acids long. This CDR3 is CASRGSRGQETQYF. Written as DNA, the CDR3 is TGTGCCAGCAGGGGTAGCCGGGGCCAAGAGACCCAGTACTTC.

V usage is TRBV18 and J usage is TRBJ2-3, with a tentative D call TRBD1 (5 bases). V was cut by 6 bases and J by 6 bases, with 22 bases left in between. Germline loops: CDR1 KGHSH, CDR2 LQKENI. The CDR3 runs 16 residues. In DNA form, the CDR3 reads TGTGCCAGCTCGCAAGGGGTCATGCGCCTGGGGGATACGCAGTATTTT. Translation: CASSQGVMRLGDTQYF.

V and J are TRBV5-1 and TRBJ2-3; D gene ambiguous. V lost 0 bases and J 2 bases, leaving 1 base between the germline ends. Per germline, CDR1 SGHRS and CDR2 YFSETQ. The CDR3 runs to 12 residues. The CDR3 spells CASSLATDTQYF. CDR3 DNA sequence: TGCGCCAGCAGCTTGGCCACAGATACGCAGTATTTT.

As DNA, the CDR3 is TGTGCCAGCTCACCAGGGAGCGGGAGGGAGACCCAGTACTTC. Translating gives CASSPGSGRETQYF. This chain links TRBV18 with TRBJ2-5, with TRBD2 identical over 9 bases. Germline loops: CDR1 KGHSH, CDR2 LQKENI. Trimming took 2 bases from V and 5 from J; bases not matched to a gene: 3. The CDR3 consists of 14 residues.

The rearrangement links TRBV7-2 to TRBJ2-1; 15 bases match TRBD2. The CDR3 contains 17 residues. The germline V gene encodes CDR1 SGHTA and CDR2 FQGNSA. Unmatched junction bases numbered 5, after V lost 4 bases and J lost 4 bases. The CDR3, as DNA: TGTGCCAGCAGCTCCCGGACTAGCGGGAGGGGGTACAATGAGCAGTTCTTC. Translated, it gives CASSSRTSGRGYNEQFF.

J is TRBJ2-1 and V is TRBV29-1; no clear D. Deletions cut 2 bases from V and 0 bases from J, with 8 bases between. CDR1 and CDR2 (germline): SQVTM, ANQGSEA. The CDR3 loop spans 14 amino acids. The CDR3 DNA reads TGCAGCGTTGAATACAAGGGCTCCTACAATGAGCAGTTCTTC. Amino acid sequence: CSVEYKGSYNEQFF.

This chain connects TRBV19 to TRBJ2-7, with TRBD1 matching over 10 bases. Per the germline V gene, CDR1 is LNHDA and CDR2 is SQIVND (reference sequence). Trimming at V came to 5 bases and at J to 4 bases, leaving 5 bases not matched to a gene. The CDR3 extends over 14 amino acids. The CDR3 nucleotides read TGTGCCAGTAGTCCGGGACAGGGGTGGTACGAGCAGTACTTC. It specifies CASSPGQGWYEQYF. Combining the CDR3 with reference TRBV19 and TRBJ2-7 gives the whole variable domain DGGITQSPKYLFRKEGQNVTLSCEQNLNHDAMYWYRQDPGQGLRLIYYSQIVNDFQKGDIAEGYSVSREKKESFPLTVTSAQKNPTAFYLCASSPGQGWYEQYFGPGTRLTVT.

The chain links TRBV4-3 to TRBJ1-2; D is unclear. Germline values: CDR1 LGHNA, CDR2 YSLEER. Trimming removed 0 bases from V and 3 bases from J, with 14 bases in between. The CDR3 has 16 residues. Here the CDR3 DNA reads TGCGCCAGCAGCCAAGATGCGGGCCCCTCATACTATGGCTACACCTTC. It is translated as CASSQDAGPSYYGYTF.